Listed below are T cell receptor beta chains from one sample, sequenced in a study of T-cell memory formation after mild COVID-19. TCRdb redid the calling of the 5' RACE reads with MiXCR, one entry per CDR3 protein. The table includes around 310,000 distinct CDR3 sequences, 20% to 25% detected once. What was sequenced was PBMCs or a T cell subset sorted from them (not recorded which). The receptor source for this set is a man aged 18 to 35 who had mild COVID-19 (a few samples of this study predate the infection). Cell type and time point are not known. Each CDR3 is given with its conserved first and last residue. A D gene is named only where the DNA matches it firmly. Only part of the rows carry a size: once, few, many, or a class if the clone is expanded.

V gene	clone size	J gene	D gene	CDR3 DNA	CDR3 protein
TRBV5-1	few	TRBJ2-1	-	TGCGCCAGCAGCCCGTTAGCGGGACAGCCCTACAATGAGCAGTTCTTC	CASSPLAGQPYNEQFF
TRBV4-3	-	TRBJ1-2	TRBD1	TGCGCCAGCAGCCAACGTGACAGGGATTATGGCTACACCTTC	CASSQRDRDYGYTF
TRBV4-1	-	TRBJ2-2	-	TGCGCCAGCAGCGAAGGAGGGGGGTCCACCGGGGAGCTGTTTTTT	CASSEGGGSTGELFF
TRBV7-2	-	TRBJ2-1	TRBD2	TGTGCCAGCAGCTTAAGACCGGCTAGCGGGGGGTCTTTGAATGAGCAGTTCTTC	CASSLRPASGGSLNEQFF
TRBV6-5	-	TRBJ2-5	TRBD1	TGTGCCACAGGGGGTTCAGGAGAGACCCAGTACTTC	CATGGSGETQYF
TRBV4-3	-	TRBJ1-2	-	TGCGCCAGCAGCCAAGACCACGACACCGGGGGCTATGGCTACACCTTC	CASSQDHDTGGYGYTF
TRBV4-1	-	TRBJ1-4	-	TGCGCCAGCAGCCAATTCGGGGATAATGAAAAACTGTTTTTT	CASSQFGDNEKLFF
TRBV5-1	-	TRBJ2-1	TRBD2	TGCGCCAGCAGCTGGGGACTAGCGGGGGGATCCTACAATGAGCAGTTCTTC	CASSWGLAGGSYNEQFF
TRBV5-1	many	TRBJ2-5	-	TGCGCCAGCAGCTTGATCTTGGCAACTCAAGAGACCCAGTACTTC	CASSLILATQETQYF
TRBV20-1	-	TRBJ1-6	-	TGCAGTGGGTGGAGGAGGGACTATAATTCACCCCTCCACTTT	CSGWRRDYNSPLHF
TRBV5-1	-	TRBJ1-1	-	TGCGCCAGCAGCATAGACGGGAACACTGAAGCTTTCTTT	CASSIDGNTEAFF
TRBV7-2	few	TRBJ2-3	-	TGTGCCAGCAGCCCGGGACTTCCGAGCACAGATACGCAGTATTTT	CASSPGLPSTDTQYF
TRBV4-3	once	TRBJ2-7	TRBD1	TGCGCCAGCAGTGCGGGACAGGGTCTGGTTTACGCGTTTTACGAGCAGTACTTC	CASSAGQGLVYAFYEQYF
TRBV4-1	-	TRBJ1-2	TRBD1	TGCGCCAGCAGCCAAGTGGGGGACAGTGGAGGCTACACCTTC	CASSQVGDSGGYTF
TRBV6-6	few	TRBJ1-2	-	TGTGCCAGCCGCGGGGCGTGGACGGGTAGAGATGGCTACACCTTC	CASRGAWTGRDGYTF